This TCR beta chain was found in a study of cytomegalovirus exposure and HLA in healthy donors (dated by TCRdb to the late 2010s). As for the study more broadly: According to an earlier analysis of 587 of the donors, about 170 million T cells yielded 90 million to 140 million unique TCR beta sequences and around 280 Gb of sequence data. An early release covering just under 650 HLA-typed donors comprised 300 to 350 gigabases of sequencing data and tens of millions of unique TCR sequences. Of the roughly 400 genotyped donors, approximately 83% fell in the genetic ancestry cluster associated with self-reported Caucasian donors. The study aimed to test whether cataloging public T cell receptors could reveal signatures of past pathogen exposure. The T cell repertoires of 666 subjects were profiled by immunosequencing and related to cytomegalovirus serostatus. Along with the approximately 700-subject first cohort, a separate validation cohort of about 110 different subjects was used. To predict cytomegalovirus infection status, the study combined high-throughput TCR immunosequencing, statistical association of individual TCRs with disease status, and machine learning. A later analysis re-analyzed previously published TCR beta repertoires from 550 to 700 donors and added high-resolution HLA genotyping to study TCR occurrence patterns. In the later analysis, no new phenotypic data were used to find candidate immune exposures; instead, reliance was placed on TCR beta sequences and their occurrence across donors. To decide whether each TCR beta V gene segment behaved as functional or pseudogenic, an earlier analysis of some 600 of the donors relied on high-throughput TCR beta sequencing. Alongside the repertoire data, information on donor age, sex, ethnicity and CMV serostatus was compiled. A later genetic analysis used genome-wide SNP genotypes for about three fifths of the roughly 700 donors, treating that subset as a discovery cohort. Every discovery cohort repertoire had been produced on one sequencing platform. Both class I and class II loci were covered by HLA typing, at four-digit resolution. The number of typed donors differed by locus: about 629-630 for A, B, C, DRB1 and DQB1; roughly 510 for DQA1; fewer than 610 for DPA1; and 450 to 480 for DPB1. About 5 DR-DQ haplotypes were handled as single units for association and clustering, since linkage in the cohort was strong. On average, 235,054 unique TCR beta nucleotide sequences were sequenced per donor among 398 genotyped donors of the cohort, with about 19% of those sequences being non-productive.

Libraries were prepared through the immunoSEQ multiplex PCR assay. The multiplex PCR relied on a mix of 60 forward primers for TCR Vbeta segments and 13 reverse primers for TCR Jbeta segments. The CDR3 region of rearranged TCR beta genes was amplified from genomic DNA with a multiplex PCR assay. On the Illumina HiSeq System, the amplified TCR beta libraries were sequenced as 87-base-pair reads. Per the source publication's procedure: Across the roughly 600 repertoires, a later analysis counted 80 million or so unique TCR beta chains, around 10 million of which were shared by at least two donors. Raw reads were error-corrected and collapsed into unique sequences by a nearest-neighbor algorithm in which closely related sequences were merged to remove PCR and sequencing errors. CDR3 sequences were aligned to IMGT reference sequences to assign V, D and J gene segments. For a sequence to be retained, a match of at least six nucleotides to both a V gene segment and a J gene segment was required. A rearrangement counted as productive if the CDR3 had no stop codons and remained in frame with V and J, and every other rearrangement counted as non-productive. Following IMGT convention, CDR3 was defined as the stretch from the second conserved V-encoded cysteine up to the conserved J-encoded phenylalanine. The earlier analysis of fewer than 700 of the donors excluded sequences that lacked an unambiguous match to a single V gene segment. In an earlier analysis of some 590 of the donors, V segments were called functional above 56.7% productive rearrangements and were called segregating when the between-donor standard deviation exceeded 5%. A statistical classification framework was built for diagnosing cytomegalovirus status from the catalog of TCR beta chain sequences. A later analysis assigned V and J genes by comparing TCR nucleotide sequences with IMGT/GENE-DB human TR gene sequences. A later analysis assigned CDR3 sequences and most-parsimonious VDJ recombination scenarios with the TCRdist pipeline. In a later analysis, each TCR beta chain was defined by its CDR3 amino acid sequence together with its V-gene family, and reads lacking a unique V-gene family were excluded. In a later analysis, around 600 highly shared, low-generation-probability nucleotide sequences were removed to address suspected cross-contamination and a sequencing artifact. A later analysis calculated a clonal expansion index for each public chain from normalized within-repertoire ranks of inferred template counts. Generation probabilities in a later analysis came from a VDJ recombination model fitted to out-of-frame rearrangements, and those results were checked against IGoR. A later analysis scored TCR-TCR, TCR-HLA and TCR-CMV co-occurrence with hypergeometric tests, applying a repertoire-size bias correction to TCR pairs. False discovery rates were estimated in a later analysis by permuting HLA or CMV assignments 20 times. In a later analysis, co-occurring TCRs were grouped using DBSCAN, and TCRdist sequence similarity was added for clustering within HLA-allele-positive subsets. For co-occurrence clustering, repertoires with fewer than 30,000 or more than 120,000 public chains were excluded, along with a handful of repertoires with anomalous nucleotide sharing. Sourced from immuneACCESS, this table was stored by TCRdb with only in-frame sequences that have V and J called. A share of the clones is absent; for the studies checked, an unresolved V gene accounts for under half, and the remainder has no known explanation. V and J calls and clone size are as listed in that table; D and trimming were resolved from the DNA. Across this sample there are 130,000 to 150,000 clones, with 68% seen only once. The top ten clones comprise about 4.5% of the sample.

A remark on this clone: Its cognate antigen has yet to be identified. It has no much larger one-base neighbor in the sample; base qualities were not kept.

The cohort was made up of about 670 healthy bone marrow donors. Cohort members were all nominally healthy when sampled, although unrecorded immune exposures were likely present. The donor tested CMV seronegative and was one of the 352 seronegative cohort members. A peripheral blood sample was provided by each donor, and peripheral blood mononuclear cells were used for TCR beta sequencing. Genomic DNA extraction from the blood cell samples was performed with the Qiagen DNeasy Blood Extraction Kit. The CDR3 runs 20 amino acids, cysteine and phenylalanine included. Only the CDR3 part of the read is kept: 60 bases, read in frame from the first base. The germline V gene supplies CDR1 KGHSH and CDR2 LQKENI. V is cut back by 3 bases and J by 0 bases, with 17 bases in the junction unmatched. Overall study outcomes, separate from this receptor: In a later analysis, 15,000 to 20,000 TCR beta sequences were associated with specific HLA alleles at a false discovery rate of 0.05. A further reported finding was that TCR beta sequences accurately predicted the HLA-A and HLA-B alleles for most subjects in the first cohort. In both the original and validation cohorts, the classifier was reported to diagnose cytomegalovirus status with high specificity and sensitivity. The earlier analysis of approximately 560 of the donors excluded some 15 rarely observed V segments, including chromosome 9 orphons, because counts were too low. An association between a missense DCLRE1C variant and V-gene and J-gene trimming of TCR beta chains was found in a later genetic analysis and replicated in an independent cohort. When HLA alleles, especially DR and DQ, strongly co-occurred, attributing TCR associations to individual alleles was difficult. Several of the top co-occurrence clusters appeared to be linked to parvovirus B19, influenza, CMV and Epstein-Barr virus, according to a later analysis. Because some donors lacked HLA typing at each locus, the association tests relied only on the typed subset. The 87-base-pair reads could not distinguish some IMGT-functional V segments, including TRBV6-2 and TRBV6-3, so those segments were excluded. A total of roughly 160 TCR beta chains were listed by the study as associated with cytomegalovirus. According to a later genetic analysis, donors in an Asian-associated ancestry cluster had fewer N-insertions in productive TCRs than the roughly 660-donor mean. According to a later analysis, most CMV-associated TCR beta chains appeared to be HLA-restricted, and the HLA associations seemed to be driven largely by CMV exposure. In a later analysis, HLA-associated TCR beta chains showed more clonal expansion and lower generation probabilities than non-associated chains that were equally common. According to a later analysis, TCR association rates differed among HLA loci, with DRB1 alleles showing the most associated TCRs and HLA-C alleles showing the fewest. The authors suggested that the approach could potentially be generalized to other disease states and immunological phenotypes. Presence/absence analyses assumed roughly uniform sequencing depth across donors, an assumption that may not hold. A cluster of highly shared sequence variants was judged likely to be a technical artifact of the sequencing pipeline. CMV serostatus was the only immune exposure information available for the cohort. Across donors, most TCR sequences were observed very rarely, whereas some public TCRs were present in many individuals. Linkage disequilibrium might explain the correlated functional status among segregating V segments, but an unknown experimental factor could not be excluded. Broadly in line with IMGT annotations, most TCR beta V segments showed up in productive rearrangements about 87% or about 30% of the time in an earlier analysis of under 700 of the donors. This cohort had only TCR beta chains sequenced, and the lack of alpha or paired-chain data limited which features could be detected. In vitro tests confirmed that a few of the cytomegalovirus-associated TCR beta chains recognize cytomegalovirus antigens.

In this chain, TRBV18 is recombined with TRBJ1-3, with 7 bases matching TRBD1. The sample taken for sequencing was PBMCs. The TCR originated in a man aged 60 to 69 in good health and CMV-seronegative. The CDR3: CASSPLYNLGTAISGNTIYF. The DNA sequence follows: TGTGCCAGCTCACCGCTCTACAATCTTGGGACAGCCATCTCTGGAAACACCATATATTTT.